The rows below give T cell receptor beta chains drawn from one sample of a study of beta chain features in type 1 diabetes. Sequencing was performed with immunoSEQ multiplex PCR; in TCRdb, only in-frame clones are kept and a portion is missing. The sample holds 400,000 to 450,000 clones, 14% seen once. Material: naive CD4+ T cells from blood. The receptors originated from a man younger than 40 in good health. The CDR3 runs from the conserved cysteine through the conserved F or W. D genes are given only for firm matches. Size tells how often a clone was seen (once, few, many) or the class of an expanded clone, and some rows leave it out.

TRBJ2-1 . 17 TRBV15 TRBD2 TGTGCCACCAGCAGATTTCCGGGACTAGCGGGTTTCAATGAGCAGTTCTTC CATSRFPGLAGFNEQFF
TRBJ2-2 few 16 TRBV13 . TGTGCCAGCAGCGTCGTACGGGACTCCTCCACCGGGGAGCTGTTTTTT CASSVVRDSSTGELFF
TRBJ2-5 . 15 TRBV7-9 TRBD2 TGTGCCAGCCAAAGAGTAGCGGGGCCCCGAGAGACCCAGTACTTC CASQRVAGPRETQYF
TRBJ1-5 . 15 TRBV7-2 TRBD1 TGTGCCAGCAGCTTCGGGACAGGGGTAAATCAGCCCCAGCATTTT CASSFGTGVNQPQHF
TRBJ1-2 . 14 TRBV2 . TGTGCCAGCAGTGATCCAGGGCAGGGGAATGGCTACACCTTC CASSDPGQGNGYTF
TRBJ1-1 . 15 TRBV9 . TGTGCCAGCAGCGTCTCGTCGGGGGGAAACACTGAAGCTTTCTTT CASSVSSGGNTEAFF
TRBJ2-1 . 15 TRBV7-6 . TGTGCCAGCAGCAGACAGGGAGGTCGTGCCAATGAGCAGTTCTTC CASSRQGGRANEQFF
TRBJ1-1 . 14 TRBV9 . TGTGCCAGCAGCGTAGCTCAGGGGAACACTGAAGCTTTCTTT CASSVAQGNTEAFF
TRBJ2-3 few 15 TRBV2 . TGTGCCAGCAGTGCCAGGGCCACGGGCACAGATACGCAGTATTTT CASSARATGTDTQYF
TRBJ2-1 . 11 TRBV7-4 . TGTGCCAGCAGCCCCGGGGATGAGCAGTTCTTC CASSPGDEQFF
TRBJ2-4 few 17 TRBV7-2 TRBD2 TGTGCCAGCGCTGGTAGCGGGAGATTCAGGGACAAAAACATTCAGTACTTC CASAGSGRFRDKNIQYF
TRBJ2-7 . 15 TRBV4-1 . TGCGCCAGCAGCCAAGATAAGGTGCGGAGTCGCGAGCAGTACTTC CASSQDKVRSREQYF
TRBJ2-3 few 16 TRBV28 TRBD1 TGTGCCAGCAGTCAGTCGGGACAGGGTATTTTGGATACGCAGTATTTT CASSQSGQGILDTQYF
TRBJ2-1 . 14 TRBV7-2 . TGTGCCAGCAGCGCCTTATCGTCCTACAATGAGCAGTTCTTC CASSALSSYNEQFF
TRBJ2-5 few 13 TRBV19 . TGTGCCAGTAGTATTGGGACTCAAGAGACCCAGTACTTC CASSIGTQETQYF
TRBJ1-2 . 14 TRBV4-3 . TGCGCCAGCAGCCAACCTAACTCGCACTATGGCTACACCTTC CASSQPNSHYGYTF